A single sample is the source of the 8 T cell receptor beta chains below, sequenced in a study of blood T cells in healthy people across ages. The use of a sample-barcoded 5' primer and a J-beta primer mix characterized a second PCR of roughly 7 to 11 cycles. One entry per CDR3 protein, called by TCRdb with MiXCR from the 5' RACE reads. The table includes roughly 500,000 distinct CDR3 sequences, 24% detected once. These data also featured in a second study, about T cells of mothers and their children.

Sequencing input: blood. The origin of the receptors is a boy aged 10-17 years in good health.

This clonotype occurred a few times. This rearrangement joins TRBV12-3 or TRBV12-4 to TRBJ1-5, with D perhaps matching TRBD1 (6 bases). V was trimmed by 3 bases and J by 6 bases, leaving 12 bases between them. This CDR3 spans 14 amino acids. CDR3 bases: TGTGCCAGCAGTTTGGACAGTCGGGGTCAGCCCCAGCATTTT. As protein: CASSLDSRGQPQHF.

The count of this clonotype is one. The chain joins TRBV20-1 to TRBJ1-2, with D possibly matching TRBD1 (5 bases). Germline V gives CDR1 DFQATT, CDR2 SNEGSKA (reference sequence). The CDR3 spans 13 residues. Deletions cut 6 bases from V and 8 bases from J, with 19 bases between. CDR3 DNA: TGCAGTGCCCAGGAGGCAGGGCGCAGGGGCTACACCTTC. It translates to CSAQEAGRRGYTF.

This clonotype was detected only a few times. The chain joins TRBV28 to TRBJ2-7; no clear D gene. The CDR3 consists of 15 residues. The ends were cut back, 3 bases at V and 3 bases at J, with 15 bases in the middle. The germline V gene encodes CDR1 MDHEN and CDR2 SYDVKM. This CDR3 is CASSFCRISHYEQYF. The CDR3 nucleotides are TGTGCCAGCAGTTTTTGCAGAATAAGTCACTACGAGCAGTACTTC.

This chain joins TRBV27 and TRBJ1-6, with no clear D. The CDR3 is 11 amino acids. CDR1 MNHEY and CDR2 SMNVEV come from the germline V gene (reference sequence). V lost 8 bases to trimming and J lost 8 bases, with 7 bases between them. CDR3 in amino acids: CASPKYSPLHF. In nucleotides, the CDR3 is TGTGCCAGCCCGAAGTATTCACCCCTCCACTTT.

The chain couples TRBV20-1 to TRBJ2-1, with 11 bases fitting TRBD1. CDR1 is DFQATT and CDR2 is SNEGSKA in the germline V gene (reference sequence). The CDR3 length is 14 residues. The ends lost 5 bases at V and 6 bases at J; junction bases unmatched: 6. As DNA, the CDR3 is TGCAGTGCTTTCCCCGGGACAGGGGGCAATGAGCAGTTCTTC. It specifies CSAFPGTGGNEQFF.

This clonotype appeared a few times. This chain links TRBV5-1 with TRBJ1-4; a weak D match, TRBD1 (6 bases). The CDR3 length is 14 residues. With 3 bases removed from V and 7 bases from J, the gap between germline ends came to 13 bases. Germline values: CDR1 SGHRS, CDR2 YFSETQ. CDR3 DNA sequence: TGCGCCAGCAGCTCGGGGGCTGAAGGTGAAAAACTGTTTTTT. It is translated as CASSSGAEGEKLFF.

The rearrangement uses TRBV2 and TRBJ1-1; perhaps TRBD1 as D (5 bases). CDR1 SNHLY and CDR2 FYNNEI come from the germline V gene. This CDR3 has 14 residues. V gave up 3 bases and J gave up 1 base, with 9 bases separating them. The CDR3 sequence is CASSDGGGNTEAFF. CDR3 nucleotide sequence: TGTGCCAGCAGTGACGGGGGAGGGAACACTGAAGCTTTCTTT.

As to this clonotype: The conserved final phenylalanine or tryptophan is absent from the CDR3, which likely points to a read error. The chain combines TRBV4-3 with TRBJ1-5; maybe TRBD1 (6 bases). The CDR3 runs 17 residues. With 0 bases removed from V and 2 bases from J, the gap between germline ends came to 14 bases. Germline V CDR1 and CDR2: LGHNA, YSLEER. The CDR3 coding sequence is TGCGCCAGCAGCCAAGAATTCAGGGGTCGTGGCAATCAGCCCCAGCATCTT. Protein sequence: CASSQEFRGRGNQPQHL.